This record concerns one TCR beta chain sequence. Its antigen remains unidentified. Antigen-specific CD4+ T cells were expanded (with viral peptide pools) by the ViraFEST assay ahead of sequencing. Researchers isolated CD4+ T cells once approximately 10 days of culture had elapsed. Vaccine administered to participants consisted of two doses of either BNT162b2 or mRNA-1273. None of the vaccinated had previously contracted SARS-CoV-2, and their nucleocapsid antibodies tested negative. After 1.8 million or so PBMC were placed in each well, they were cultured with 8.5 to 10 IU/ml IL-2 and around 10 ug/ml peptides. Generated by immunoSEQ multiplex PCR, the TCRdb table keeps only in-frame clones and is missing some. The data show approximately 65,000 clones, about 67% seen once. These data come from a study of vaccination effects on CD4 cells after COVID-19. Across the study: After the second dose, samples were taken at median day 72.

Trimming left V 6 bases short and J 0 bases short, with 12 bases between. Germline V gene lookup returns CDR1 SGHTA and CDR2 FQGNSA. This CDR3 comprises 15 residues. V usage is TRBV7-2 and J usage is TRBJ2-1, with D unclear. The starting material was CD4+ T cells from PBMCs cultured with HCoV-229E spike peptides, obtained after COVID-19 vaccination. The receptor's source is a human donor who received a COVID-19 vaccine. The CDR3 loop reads CASSKAISSYNEQFF. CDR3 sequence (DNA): TGTGCCAGCAGTAAAGCGATTAGCTCCTACAATGAGCAGTTCTTC.